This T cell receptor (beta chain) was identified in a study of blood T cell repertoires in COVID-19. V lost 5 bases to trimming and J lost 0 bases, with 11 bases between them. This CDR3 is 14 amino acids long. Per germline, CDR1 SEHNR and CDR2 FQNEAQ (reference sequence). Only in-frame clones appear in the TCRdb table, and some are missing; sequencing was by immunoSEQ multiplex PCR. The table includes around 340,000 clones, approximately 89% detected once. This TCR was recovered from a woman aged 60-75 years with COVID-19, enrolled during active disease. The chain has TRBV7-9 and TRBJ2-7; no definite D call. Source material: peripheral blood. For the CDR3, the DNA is TGTGCCAGCAGCCGAGGTGGCACCTCCTACGAGCAGTACTTC. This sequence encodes CASSRGGTSYEQYF. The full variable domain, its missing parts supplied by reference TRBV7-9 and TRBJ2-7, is DTGVSQNPRHKITKRGQNVTFRCDPISEHNRLYWYRQTLGQGPEFLTYFQNEAQLEKSRLLSDRFSAERPKGSFSTLEIQRTEQGDSAMYLCASSRGGTSYEQYFGPGTRLTVT.